This T cell receptor beta chain was sequenced during a study of blood T cell repertoires in COVID-19 (dated by TCRdb to 2018 to 2020). For the wider study: The collaborator samples originated in the United States, Italy and Spain and spanned the acute and convalescent phases of COVID-19. The material from the prospective study consisted of cDNA or gDNA derived from T cells, B-cell-depleted T cells, or PBMCs. The dataset comprised deeply sampled blood TCRbeta repertoires from subjects exposed to, actively infected with, or recovered from COVID-19. The repertoires were released in a freely available public database intended as a resource for research on the immune response to SARS-CoV-2. Samples came from the ongoing ImmuneRACE study (first 160 participants) plus 1,254 subjects from 6 global collaborators. The sample metadata nearly always contained a de-identified subject ID, COVID-19 status, age in years and sex. Where available, HLA class I and class II types were taken from metadata supplied by the sample provider and were not determined by assay-based typing.

About this clone itself: Its antigen remains undetermined. Base qualities are not recorded, but no much larger clone differs from it by a single base.

The paper's findings and limits, for the study overall: Clinical and demographic metadata were provided uncurated, with the amount varying by source and participant.

Taken from cysteine to phenylalanine, the CDR3 has 14 residues. The retained sequence is limited to the CDR3, 42 bases, with the frame set at the first base. Sequences SNHLY (CDR1) and FYNNEI (CDR2) are obtained from the germline V gene. The junction shows trimming of 7 bases on V and 8 bases on J, and the gene matches do not reach 10 bases of it. One collaborating source in Seattle enrolled patients during active infection and followed them longitudinally through the course of disease. Collaborating institutions collected whole blood in K2EDTA tubes following their own protocols. For TCRbeta analysis, collaborators shipped samples in one of three forms: frozen whole blood, isolated PBMCs, or DNA extracted from either of those sample types. TCRbeta CDR3 regions were amplified from genomic DNA using the immunoSEQ Assay, a bias-controlled multiplex PCR. The authors' analysis ran thus. Nucleated cell counts per sample were estimated from amplification of reference gene primers within the assay. To quantify the absolute abundance of each unique TCRbeta CDR3 rearrangement, sequence reads were collapsed and filtered. Productive Simpson clonality was computed per sample as the square root of Simpson's diversity index over productive rearrangements. In TCRdb, the immuneACCESS table is reduced to in-frame sequences with V and J assigned. These tables do not hold every clone; where another copy was compared, an unresolved V gene accounts for under half, and the others remain unexplained. V, J and clone size are those of that table, while D and trimming were read from the DNA. In all, the sample holds 350,000 to 400,000 clones, and approximately 86% of those were seen once. Together, the top ten hold around 7.5% of the sample.

This sequence was found in a woman aged 55-70 years with COVID-19, enrolled during active disease. What was sequenced was peripheral blood. The V gene is TRBV2 and the J gene is TRBJ2-1; the junction holds 8 bases that match TRBD1. The CDR3 region: CASKRRDRIHEQFF. The DNA is as follows: TGTGCCAGCAAACGCCGGGACAGGATCCATGAGCAGTTCTTC.